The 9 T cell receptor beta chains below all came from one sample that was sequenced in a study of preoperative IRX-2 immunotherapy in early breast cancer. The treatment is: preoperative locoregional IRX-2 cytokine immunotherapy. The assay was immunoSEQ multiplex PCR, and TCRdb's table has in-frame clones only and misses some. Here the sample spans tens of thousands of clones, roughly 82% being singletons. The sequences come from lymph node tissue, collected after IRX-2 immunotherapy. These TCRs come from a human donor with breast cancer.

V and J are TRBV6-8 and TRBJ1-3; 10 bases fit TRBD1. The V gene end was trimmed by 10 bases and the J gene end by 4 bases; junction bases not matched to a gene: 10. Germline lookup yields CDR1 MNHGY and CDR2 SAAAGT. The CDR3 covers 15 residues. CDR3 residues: CATLPGQGRGNTIYF. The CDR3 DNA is TGTGCCACCTTACCGGGACAGGGGCGGGGAAACACCATATATTTT.

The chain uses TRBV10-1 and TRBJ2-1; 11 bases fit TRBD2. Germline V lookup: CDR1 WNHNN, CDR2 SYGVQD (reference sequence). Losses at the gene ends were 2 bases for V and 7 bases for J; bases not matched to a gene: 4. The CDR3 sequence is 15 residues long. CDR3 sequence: CASSERLAGLNEQFF. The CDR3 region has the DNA TGCGCCAGCAGTGAGAGACTAGCGGGGTTGAATGAGCAGTTCTTC.

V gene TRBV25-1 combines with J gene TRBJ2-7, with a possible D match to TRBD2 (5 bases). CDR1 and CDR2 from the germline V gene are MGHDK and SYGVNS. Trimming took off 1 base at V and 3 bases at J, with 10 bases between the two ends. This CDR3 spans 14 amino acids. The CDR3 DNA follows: TGTGCCAGCAGTGAATTAGCGTCCCGCTACGAGCAGTACTTC. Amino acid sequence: CASSELASRYEQYF.

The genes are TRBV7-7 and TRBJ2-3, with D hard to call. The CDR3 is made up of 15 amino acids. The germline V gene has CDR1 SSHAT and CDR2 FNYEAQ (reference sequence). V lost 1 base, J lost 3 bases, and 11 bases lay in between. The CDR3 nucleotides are TGTGCCAGCAGCTTAGGTCCTGGCGGTACAGATACGCAGTATTTT. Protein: CASSLGPGGTDTQYF.

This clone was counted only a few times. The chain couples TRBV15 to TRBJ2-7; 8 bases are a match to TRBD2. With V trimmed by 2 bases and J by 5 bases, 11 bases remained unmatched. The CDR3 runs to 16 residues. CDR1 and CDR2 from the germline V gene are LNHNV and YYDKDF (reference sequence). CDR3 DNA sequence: TGTGCCACCAGCAGACCGCCGGCCCGGGGGGGGAACGAGCAGTACTTC. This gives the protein CATSRPPARGGNEQYF.

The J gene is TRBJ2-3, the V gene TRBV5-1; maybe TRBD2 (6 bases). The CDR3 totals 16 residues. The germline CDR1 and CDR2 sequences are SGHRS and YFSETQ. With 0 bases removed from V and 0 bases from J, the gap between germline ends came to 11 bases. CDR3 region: CASSLEVADSTDTQYF. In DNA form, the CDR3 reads TGCGCCAGCAGCTTGGAGGTAGCGGATAGCACAGATACGCAGTATTTT.

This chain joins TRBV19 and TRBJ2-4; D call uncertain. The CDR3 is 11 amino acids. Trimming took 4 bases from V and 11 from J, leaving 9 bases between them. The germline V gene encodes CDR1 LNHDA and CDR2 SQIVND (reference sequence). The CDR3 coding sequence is TGTGCCAGTAGTAAGGCCCGGTTTCAGTACTTC. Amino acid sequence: CASSKARFQYF. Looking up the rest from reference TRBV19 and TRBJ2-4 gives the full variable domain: DGGITQSPKYLFRKEGQNVTLSCEQNLNHDAMYWYRQDPGQGLRLIYYSQIVNDFQKGDIAEGYSVSREKKESFPLTVTSAQKNPTAFYLCASSKARFQYFGAGTRLSVL.

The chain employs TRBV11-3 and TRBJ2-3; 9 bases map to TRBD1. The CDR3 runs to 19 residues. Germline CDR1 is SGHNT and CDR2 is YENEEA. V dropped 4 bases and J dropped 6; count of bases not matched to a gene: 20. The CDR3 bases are TGTGCCAGCAGCTACCCTGACAGGGGGGCCAGTCAGAGGGTGGATACGCAGTATTTT. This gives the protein CASSYPDRGASQRVDTQYF.

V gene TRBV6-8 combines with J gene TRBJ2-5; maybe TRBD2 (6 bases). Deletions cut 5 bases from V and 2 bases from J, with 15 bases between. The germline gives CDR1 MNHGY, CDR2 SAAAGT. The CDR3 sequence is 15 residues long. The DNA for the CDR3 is TGTGCCAGCAGTCCCGGCGGGGCATCGCAAGAGACCCAGTACTTC. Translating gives CASSPGGASQETQYF.